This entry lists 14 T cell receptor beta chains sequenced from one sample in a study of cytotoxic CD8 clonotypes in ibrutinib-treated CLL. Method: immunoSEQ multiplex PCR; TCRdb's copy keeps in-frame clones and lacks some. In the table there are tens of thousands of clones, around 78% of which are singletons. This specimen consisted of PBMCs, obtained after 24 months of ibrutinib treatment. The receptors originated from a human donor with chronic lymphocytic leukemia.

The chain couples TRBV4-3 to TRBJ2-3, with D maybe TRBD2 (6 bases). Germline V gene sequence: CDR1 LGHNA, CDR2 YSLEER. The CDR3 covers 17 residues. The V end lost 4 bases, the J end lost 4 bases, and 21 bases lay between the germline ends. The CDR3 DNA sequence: TGCGCCAGCAGCCCCAGGGCCGCGGGATCGAGCGCAGATACGCAGTATTTT. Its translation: CASSPRAAGSSADTQYF.

In DNA form, the CDR3 reads TGTGCCATCAGTGAGTCGAATGGCCGAGAGACCCAGTACTTC. This sequence encodes CAISESNGRETQYF. V usage is TRBV10-3 and J usage is TRBJ2-5; D is unresolved. Germline CDR1 ENHRY, CDR2 SYGVKD. The germline V and J ends were trimmed by 0 bases and 4 bases, with 9 bases remaining between them. This CDR3 comprises 14 residues.

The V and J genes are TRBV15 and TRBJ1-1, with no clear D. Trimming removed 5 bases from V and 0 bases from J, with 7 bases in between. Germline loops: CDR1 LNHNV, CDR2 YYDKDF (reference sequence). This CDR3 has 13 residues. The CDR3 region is CATSRDVNTEAFF. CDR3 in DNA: TGTGCCACCAGCCGCGACGTGAACACTGAAGCTTTCTTT. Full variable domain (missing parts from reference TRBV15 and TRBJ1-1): DAMVIQNPRYQVTQFGKPVTLSCSQTLNHNVMYWYQQKSSQAPKLLFHYYDKDFNNEADTPDNFQSRRPNTSFCFLDIRSPGLGDTAMYLCATSRDVNTEAFFGQGTRLTVV.

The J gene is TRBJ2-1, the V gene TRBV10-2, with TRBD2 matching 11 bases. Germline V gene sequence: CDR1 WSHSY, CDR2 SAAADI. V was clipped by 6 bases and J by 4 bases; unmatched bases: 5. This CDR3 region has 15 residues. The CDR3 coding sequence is TGCGCCAGCAGCCATACTAGCGGGGGATACAATGAGCAGTTCTTC. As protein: CASSHTSGGYNEQFF.

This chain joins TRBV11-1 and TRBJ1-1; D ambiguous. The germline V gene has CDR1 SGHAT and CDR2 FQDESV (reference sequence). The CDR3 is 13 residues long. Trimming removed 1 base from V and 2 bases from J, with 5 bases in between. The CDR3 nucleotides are TGTGCCAGCAGCTTAGGGCAAAACACTGAAGCTTTCTTT. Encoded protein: CASSLGQNTEAFF.

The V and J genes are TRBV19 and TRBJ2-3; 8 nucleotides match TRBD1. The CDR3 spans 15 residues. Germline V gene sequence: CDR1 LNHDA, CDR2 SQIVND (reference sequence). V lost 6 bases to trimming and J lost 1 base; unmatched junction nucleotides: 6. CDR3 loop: CASRSGGHGTDTQYF. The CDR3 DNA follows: TGTGCCAGTAGGTCAGGGGGCCATGGCACAGATACGCAGTATTTT.

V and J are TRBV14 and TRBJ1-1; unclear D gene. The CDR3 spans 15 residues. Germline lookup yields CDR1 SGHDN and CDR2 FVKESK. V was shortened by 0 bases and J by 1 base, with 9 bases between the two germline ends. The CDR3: CASSQELGWNTEAFF. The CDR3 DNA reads TGTGCCAGCAGCCAAGAATTAGGTTGGAACACTGAAGCTTTCTTT.

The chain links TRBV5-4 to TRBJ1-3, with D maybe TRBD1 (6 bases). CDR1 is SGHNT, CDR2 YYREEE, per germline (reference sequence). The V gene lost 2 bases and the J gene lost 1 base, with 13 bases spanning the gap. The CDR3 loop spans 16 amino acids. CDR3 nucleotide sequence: TGTGCCAGCAGCTTAAACAAGGGGGGATCTGGAAACACCATATATTTT. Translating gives CASSLNKGGSGNTIYF.

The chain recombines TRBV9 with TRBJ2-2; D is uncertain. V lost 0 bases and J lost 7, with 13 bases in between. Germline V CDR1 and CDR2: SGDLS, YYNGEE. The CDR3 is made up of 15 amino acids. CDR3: CASSVGSTGFGELFF. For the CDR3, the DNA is TGTGCCAGCAGCGTAGGTTCAACGGGTTTCGGGGAGCTGTTTTTT.

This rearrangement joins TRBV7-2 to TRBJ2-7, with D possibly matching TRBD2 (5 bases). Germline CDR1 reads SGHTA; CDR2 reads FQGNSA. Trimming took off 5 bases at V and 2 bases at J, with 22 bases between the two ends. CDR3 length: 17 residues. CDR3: CASSRTSNLAAPYEQYF. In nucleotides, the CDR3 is TGTGCCAGCAGCCGTACCTCTAACCTAGCAGCACCCTACGAGCAGTACTTC.

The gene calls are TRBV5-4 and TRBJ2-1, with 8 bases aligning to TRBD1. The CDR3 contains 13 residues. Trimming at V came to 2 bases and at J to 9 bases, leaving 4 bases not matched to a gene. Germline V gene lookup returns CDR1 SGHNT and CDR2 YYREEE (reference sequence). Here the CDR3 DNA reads TGTGCCAGCAGCTTAGACAGGGGAGGTGAGCAGTTCTTC. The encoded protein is CASSLDRGGEQFF.

The CDR3 nucleotides read TGTGCCAGCAGTGGGCGACAGGGGAACACTGAAGCTTTCTTT. It is translated as CASSGRQGNTEAFF. The rearrangement uses TRBV2 and TRBJ1-1, with 7 bases that match TRBD1. V trimming: 4 bases; J trimming: 1 base; junction bases outside the gene matches: 3. Germline CDR1 SNHLY, CDR2 FYNNEI. The CDR3 contains 14 residues.

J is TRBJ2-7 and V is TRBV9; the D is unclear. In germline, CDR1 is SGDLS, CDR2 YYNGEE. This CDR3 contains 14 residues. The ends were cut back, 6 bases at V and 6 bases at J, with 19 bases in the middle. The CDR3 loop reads CASNPSPGSSEQYF. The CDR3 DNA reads TGTGCCAGCAACCCTTCACCCGGGTCTTCCGAGCAGTACTTC.

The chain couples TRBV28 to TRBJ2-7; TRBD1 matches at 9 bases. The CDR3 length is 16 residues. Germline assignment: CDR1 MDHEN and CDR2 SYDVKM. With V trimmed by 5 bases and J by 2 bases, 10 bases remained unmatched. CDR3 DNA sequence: TGTGCCAGCAGTCCCCGCCCCGGGACAGGGACCTACGAGCAGTACTTC. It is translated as CASSPRPGTGTYEQYF.